These 23 T cell receptor beta chains originate from one sample sequenced in a study of blood T cell repertoires in COVID-19 (dated by TCRdb to 2018 to 2021). Library preparation employed the immunoSEQ multiplex PCR assay. In its TCRdb copy, this immuneACCESS table keeps in-frame sequences only and misses some clones. Where compared with another copy, unresolved V genes explain less than half of these, and the others have no known cause. Here the sample has some 75,000 clones; 80% occur a single time. 10% to 15% of the sample is held by the ten biggest clonotypes. The sequenced sample consisted of peripheral blood. These receptors all stem from a man aged 50-60 years with COVID-19, enrolled during active disease.

The chain couples TRBV30 to TRBJ1-4, with 7 bases identical to TRBD1. The trim removed 5 bases at V and 3 bases at J, leaving 3 bases unmatched. The CDR3 is 13 amino acids. In germline, CDR1 is GTSNPN, CDR2 SVGIG (reference sequence). CDR3 in amino acids: CAWDRVPNEKLFF. DNA of the CDR3: TGTGCCTGGGACAGGGTGCCTAATGAAAAACTGTTTTTT.

This clone was detected only once. This may come from a read error, since a much larger clone is one base off. The chain couples TRBV10-3 to TRBJ1-1, with D perhaps matching TRBD1 (6 bases). Germline assignment: CDR1 ENHRY and CDR2 SYGVKD. Between the trimmed V and J ends, which lost 3 bases and 3 bases, there was a span of 11 bases. The CDR3 spans 14 residues. In DNA, the CDR3 is TGTGCCATCAGTGACAGGGGAAGGGACACTGAAGCTTTCTTT. Translating it yields CAISDRGRDTEAFF.

There are many counts of this clone. This chain joins TRBV2 and TRBJ2-3; D gene ambiguous. Trimming stripped 3 bases from V and 1 base from J, with 11 bases between. CDR3 length: 15 residues. The germline gives CDR1 SNHLY, CDR2 FYNNEI. CDR3 sequence reads: CASSEANRGTDTQYF. The CDR3 nucleotides are TGTGCCAGCAGTGAGGCCAATCGGGGCACAGATACGCAGTATTTT.

This clone was seen a handful of times. This chain connects TRBV4-2 to TRBJ1-2; the D gene is possibly TRBD1 (5 bases). The germline V and J ends were trimmed by 5 bases and 8 bases, with 9 bases remaining between them. This CDR3 is built from 11 residues. Germline assignment: CDR1 LGHNA and CDR2 YNFKEQ. CDR3 residues: CASSSGGGYTF. The CDR3, as DNA: TGTGCCAGCAGCTCCGGGGGAGGCTACACCTTC.

This chain uses TRBV4-2 with TRBJ2-5, with 10 bases that match TRBD2. The germline gives CDR1 LGHNA, CDR2 YNFKEQ. The CDR3 consists of 14 residues. The V and J ends lost 4 bases and 5 bases, in that order; junction bases with no gene match: 4. The CDR3 nucleotides read TGTGCCAGCAGCCCAACTAGCGGGGAGGAGACCCAGTACTTC. Protein sequence: CASSPTSGEETQYF.

The rearrangement joins TRBV24-1 to TRBJ2-5, with unresolved D. The CDR3 is 14 amino acids. Germline CDR1 is KGHDR and CDR2 is SFDVKD. Trimming took off 3 bases at V and 3 bases at J, with 10 bases between the two ends. CDR3 residues: CATSDPVAEETQYF. The DNA of the CDR3 is TGTGCCACCAGTGATCCAGTGGCAGAAGAGACCCAGTACTTC.

The rearrangement uses TRBV7-3 and TRBJ2-3, with D uncertain. The CDR3 runs 15 residues. Looked up from germline, CDR1 is SGHTA and CDR2 is FQGTGA. V was trimmed by 4 bases and J by 3 bases, leaving 14 bases between them. The DNA of the CDR3 is TGTGCCAGCAGCTCGACGCTAGTCCAAACAGATACGCAGTATTTT. Translated: CASSSTLVQTDTQYF.

The chain has TRBV7-9 and TRBJ2-4, with D tentatively TRBD2 (5 bases). Germline V gives CDR1 SEHNR, CDR2 FQNEAQ (reference sequence). V was pared by 5 bases and J by 2 bases, with 13 bases between. The CDR3 consists of 15 residues. The CDR3 DNA follows: TGTGCCAGCAGCCCACCGGGATTTTCCAAAAACATTCAGTACTTC. Amino acid sequence: CASSPPGFSKNIQYF.

The chain is built from TRBV2 and TRBJ2-5, with 8 bases lining up with TRBD2. V was pared by 6 bases and J by 2 bases, with 5 bases of the junction left unmatched. CDR1 is SNHLY, CDR2 FYNNEI, per germline. CDR3 size: 14 residues. Written as DNA, the CDR3 is TGTGCCAGCAGGGTAGCGGGAAATCAAGAGACCCAGTACTTC. It translates to CASRVAGNQETQYF. Drawing the rest from reference TRBV2 and TRBJ2-5, the complete variable domain is EPEVTQTPSHQVTQMGQEVILRCVPISNHLYFYWYRQILGQKVEFLVSFYNNEISEKSEIFDDQFSVERPDGSNFTLKIRSTKLEDSAMYFCASRVAGNQETQYFGPGTRLLVL.

The chain joins TRBV30 to TRBJ1-1; TRBD1 agrees at 8 bases. The CDR3 consists of 11 residues. The trim removed 5 bases at V and 11 bases at J, leaving 7 bases unmatched. CDR1 and CDR2 from the germline V gene are GTSNPN and SVGIG (reference sequence). The CDR3 loop is CAWRQGALAFF. The CDR3 nucleotides are TGTGCCTGGCGGCAGGGGGCTTTGGCTTTCTTT.

V and J are TRBV6-5 and TRBJ2-3; no clear D gene. CDR1 MNHEY and CDR2 SVGAGI come from the germline V gene. This CDR3 has 13 amino acids. Deletions cut 2 bases from V and 7 bases from J, with 10 bases between. The chain's CDR3 is CASSYPGRHTQYF. In nucleotides, the CDR3 is TGTGCCAGCAGTTACCCTGGGCGTCATACGCAGTATTTT.

The V gene is TRBV9, the J gene TRBJ2-3; the D is unclear. Trimming stripped 1 base from V and 3 bases from J, with 21 bases between. The CDR3 runs to 18 residues. CDR1 and CDR2 (germline): SGDLS, YYNGEE. CDR3 nucleotide sequence: TGTGCCAGCAGCGTATGGTTTCTGAGAACAGTAGTAACAGATACGCAGTATTTT. Encoded protein: CASSVWFLRTVVTDTQYF.

J is TRBJ1-2 and V is TRBV6-1, with unresolved D. V gave up 2 bases and J gave up 0 bases, with 10 bases separating them. This CDR3 is 15 amino acids long. CDR1 is MNHNS and CDR2 is SASEGT in the germline V gene. DNA of the CDR3: TGTGCCAGCAGTGAACTCAGCAGGACTAACTATGGCTACACCTTC. Its translation: CASSELSRTNYGYTF.

CDR3 amino acids: CASSHPDRAATDTQYF. DNA of the CDR3: TGTGCCAGCAGCCACCCGGACAGGGCCGCCACAGATACGCAGTATTTT. The rearrangement uses TRBV14 and TRBJ2-3; 8 nucleotides line up with TRBD1. Per germline, CDR1 SGHDN and CDR2 FVKESK. After removal of 3 bases from V and 2 bases from J, the junction contained 7 bases not matched to a gene. The CDR3 is made up of 16 amino acids.

V is TRBV3-1 (or the pseudogene TRBV3-2) and J is TRBJ2-3; a possible D gene is TRBD1 (6 bases). The CDR3 is made up of 17 amino acids. Trimming took 3 bases from V and 4 from J, leaving 20 bases between them. In germline, CDR1 is LGHDT, CDR2 YNNKEL (reference sequence). CDR3 in amino acids: CASSQEPGHQAPDTQYF. The DNA of the CDR3 is TGTGCCAGCAGCCAGGAACCGGGACACCAGGCCCCAGATACGCAGTATTTT.

The CDR3 DNA reads as TGTGCCAGCAGCCCCGGGGGTGTCTACGAGCAGTACTTC. Translation gives CASSPGGVYEQYF. J is TRBJ2-7 and V is TRBV6-5; D possibly corresponds to TRBD2 (6 bases). Trimming took off 6 bases at V and 3 bases at J, with 12 bases between the two ends. In germline, CDR1 is MNHEY, CDR2 SVGAGI. This CDR3 is built from 13 residues.

The gene calls are TRBV23-1 and TRBJ2-1, with D uncertain. TRBV23-1 is placed among ORFs of uncertain function. CDR3 length: 15 amino acids. Trimming left V 0 bases short and J 7 bases short, with 13 bases between. The chain's CDR3 is CASSQSWLVVNEQFF. The CDR3 bases are TGCGCCAGCAGTCAATCCTGGCTAGTGGTTAATGAGCAGTTCTTC.

This clone came up a few times. The chain uses TRBV5-4 and TRBJ2-7; 8 bases are a match to TRBD1. V gave up 6 bases and J gave up 2 bases; unmatched junction bases: 4. The germline V gene encodes CDR1 SGHNT and CDR2 YYREEE (reference sequence). The CDR3 contains 13 residues. CDR3 coding DNA: TGTGCCAGCACCGGACAGGGAACCTACGAGCAGTACTTC. It yields the protein CASTGQGTYEQYF.

The chain is built from TRBV5-1 and TRBJ1-3; D unresolved. CDR3 length: 15 residues. V was clipped by 0 bases and J by 3 bases, with 10 bases between them. Germline V gives CDR1 SGHRS, CDR2 YFSETQ. CDR3 sequence: CASSLAGAGGNTIYF. The CDR3 nucleotides read TGCGCCAGCAGCTTGGCCGGTGCGGGTGGAAACACCATATATTTT.

The chain is built from TRBV24-1 and TRBJ2-1; tentatively, D is TRBD1 (6 bases). Germline loops: CDR1 KGHDR, CDR2 SFDVKD. Trimming shortened V by 0 bases and J by 6 bases, and 14 bases separated the two germline ends. The CDR3 consists of 16 residues. Here the CDR3 reads CATSDLGGDSRNEQFF. CDR3 in DNA: TGTGCCACCAGTGATTTGGGGGGCGATTCTCGCAATGAGCAGTTCTTC.

The CDR3, as DNA: TGTGCCATCAGTGAGCGCGGGGGGTCCTACAATGAGCAGTTCTTC. Residues: CAISERGGSYNEQFF. The chain employs TRBV10-3 and TRBJ2-1, with 8 bases lining up with TRBD2. V shed 2 bases and J 1 base; nucleotides not matched to a gene: 1. The germline gives CDR1 ENHRY, CDR2 SYGVKD. The CDR3 loop spans 15 amino acids.

V and J are TRBV2 and TRBJ2-3; TRBD1 agrees at 9 bases. The J segment lost 8 bases and the V segment lost 10 bases, leaving 13 bases of the junction unmatched. CDR3 length: 14 residues. Per germline, CDR1 SNHLY and CDR2 FYNNEI. The CDR3: CANPSGQGTSTQYF. The CDR3 DNA reads as TGTGCCAACCCATCGGGACAGGGTACTAGTACGCAGTATTTT.

The genes are TRBV6-5 and TRBJ1-3, with D uncertain. Germline loops: CDR1 MNHEY, CDR2 SVGAGI. V lost 8 bases to trimming and J lost 1 base, with 9 bases between them. This CDR3 has 13 amino acids. This chain's CDR3 is CASLQDSGNTIYF. In DNA, the CDR3 is TGTGCCAGCTTACAAGATTCTGGAAACACCATATATTTT.